This T cell receptor (beta chain) emerged from a study of shared clonotypes between healthy human individuals. V was shortened by 4 bases and J by 2 bases, with 10 bases between the two germline ends. Per the germline V gene, CDR1 is SGHRS and CDR2 is YFSETQ. CDR3 length: 15 residues. Data came from immunoSEQ multiplex PCR; TCRdb stores just in-frame clones and leaves some out. The top ten clones hold roughly 0.36% of a sample with some 2.3 million clones, approximately 93% of them seen once. This receptor was identified in a man younger than 30 in good health. Some clones in this sample may be carry-over from other donors' samples. The sequenced sample was naive CD4+ T cells from PBMCs. Subset specified: CD45RA+ positively selected. J is TRBJ2-6 and V is TRBV5-1; unclear D gene. As DNA, the CDR3 is TGCGCCAGCAGCGCCCAGGTGGCTGGGGCCAACGTCCTGACTTTC. Protein sequence: CASSAQVAGANVLTF.